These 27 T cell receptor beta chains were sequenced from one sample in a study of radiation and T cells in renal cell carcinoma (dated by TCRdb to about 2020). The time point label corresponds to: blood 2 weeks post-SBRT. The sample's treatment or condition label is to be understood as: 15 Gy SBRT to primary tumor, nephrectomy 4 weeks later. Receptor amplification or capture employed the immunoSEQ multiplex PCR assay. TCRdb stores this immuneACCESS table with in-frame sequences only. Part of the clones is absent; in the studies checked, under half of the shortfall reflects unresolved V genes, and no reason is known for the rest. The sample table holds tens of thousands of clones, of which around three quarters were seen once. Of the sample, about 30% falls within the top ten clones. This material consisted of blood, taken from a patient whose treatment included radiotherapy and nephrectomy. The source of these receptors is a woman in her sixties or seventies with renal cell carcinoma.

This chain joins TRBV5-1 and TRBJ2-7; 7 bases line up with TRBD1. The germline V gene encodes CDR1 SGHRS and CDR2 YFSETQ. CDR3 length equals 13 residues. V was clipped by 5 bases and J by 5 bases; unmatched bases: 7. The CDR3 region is CASSNRGPNEQYF. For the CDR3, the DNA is TGCGCCAGCAGTAACAGGGGTCCCAACGAGCAGTACTTC.

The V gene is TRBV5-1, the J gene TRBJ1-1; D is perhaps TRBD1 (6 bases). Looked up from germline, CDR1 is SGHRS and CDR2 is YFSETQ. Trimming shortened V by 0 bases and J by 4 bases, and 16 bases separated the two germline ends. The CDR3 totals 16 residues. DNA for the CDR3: TGCGCCAGCAGCTTGGGGTTTGAAGGGGGAATCACTGAAGCTTTCTTT. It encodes CASSLGFEGGITEAFF.

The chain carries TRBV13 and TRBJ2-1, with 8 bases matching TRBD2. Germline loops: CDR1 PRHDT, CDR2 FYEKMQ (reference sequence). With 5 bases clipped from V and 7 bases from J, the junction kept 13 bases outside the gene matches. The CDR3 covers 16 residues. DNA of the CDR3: TGTGCCAGCAGCCCTAGGACTAGCCCAAGGAGGAATGAGCAGTTCTTC. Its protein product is CASSPRTSPRRNEQFF. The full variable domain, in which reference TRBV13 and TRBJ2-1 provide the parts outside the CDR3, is AAGVIQSPRHLIKEKRETATLKCYPIPRHDTVYWYQQGPGQDPQFLISFYEKMQSDKGSIPDRFSAQQFSDYHSELNMSSLELGDSALYFCASSPRTSPRRNEQFFGPGTRLTVL.

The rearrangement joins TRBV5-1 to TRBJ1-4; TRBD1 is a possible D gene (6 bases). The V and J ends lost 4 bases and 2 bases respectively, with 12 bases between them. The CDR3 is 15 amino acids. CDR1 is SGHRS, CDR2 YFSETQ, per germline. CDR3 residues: CASSEQGSTNEKLFF. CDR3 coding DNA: TGCGCCAGCAGCGAACAGGGTTCCACTAATGAAAAACTGTTTTTT. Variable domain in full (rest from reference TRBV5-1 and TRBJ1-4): KAGVTQTPRYLIKTRGQQVTLSCSPISGHRSVSWYQQTPGQGLQFLFEYFSETQRNKGNFPGRFSGRQFSNSRSEMNVSTLELGDSALYLCASSEQGSTNEKLFFGSGTQLSVL.

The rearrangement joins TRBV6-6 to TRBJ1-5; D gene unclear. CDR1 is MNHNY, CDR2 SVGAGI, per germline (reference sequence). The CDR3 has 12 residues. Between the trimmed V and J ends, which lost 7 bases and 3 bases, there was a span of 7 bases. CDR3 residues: CASKEINQPQHF. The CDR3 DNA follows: TGTGCCAGCAAAGAAATCAATCAGCCCCAGCATTTT.

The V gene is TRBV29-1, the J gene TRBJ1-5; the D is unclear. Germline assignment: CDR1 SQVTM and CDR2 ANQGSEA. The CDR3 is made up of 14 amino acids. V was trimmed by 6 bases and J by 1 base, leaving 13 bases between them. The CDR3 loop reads CSVSGGRSNQPQHF. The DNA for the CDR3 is TGCAGCGTGTCTGGTGGAAGGAGCAATCAGCCCCAGCATTTT.

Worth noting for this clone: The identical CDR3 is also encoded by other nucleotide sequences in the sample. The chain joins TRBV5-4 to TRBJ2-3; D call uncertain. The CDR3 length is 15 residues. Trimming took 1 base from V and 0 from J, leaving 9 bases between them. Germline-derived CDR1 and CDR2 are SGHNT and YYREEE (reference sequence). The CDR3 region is CASSLSSGSTDTQYF. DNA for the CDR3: TGTGCCAGCAGCTTGTCTTCTGGGAGCACAGATACGCAGTATTTT.

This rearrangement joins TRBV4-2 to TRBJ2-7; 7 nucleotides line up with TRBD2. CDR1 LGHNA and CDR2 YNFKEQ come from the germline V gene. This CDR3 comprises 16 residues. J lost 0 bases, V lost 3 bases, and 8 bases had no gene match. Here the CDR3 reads CASSHARGDSSYEQYF. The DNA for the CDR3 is TGTGCCAGCAGCCATGCACGGGGGGATTCCTCCTACGAGCAGTACTTC.

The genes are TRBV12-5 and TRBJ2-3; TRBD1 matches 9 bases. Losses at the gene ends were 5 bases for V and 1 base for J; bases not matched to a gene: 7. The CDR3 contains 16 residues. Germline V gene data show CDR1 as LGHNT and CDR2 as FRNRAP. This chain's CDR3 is CASGPDRGRGTDTQYF. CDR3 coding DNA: TGTGCTAGTGGTCCGGACAGGGGACGGGGCACAGATACGCAGTATTTT. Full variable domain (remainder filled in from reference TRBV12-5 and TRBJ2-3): DARVTQTPRHKVTEMGQEVTMRCQPILGHNTVFWYRQTMMQGLELLAYFRNRAPLDDSGMPKDRFSAEMPDATLATLKIQPSEPRDSAVYFCASGPDRGRGTDTQYFGPGTRLTVL.

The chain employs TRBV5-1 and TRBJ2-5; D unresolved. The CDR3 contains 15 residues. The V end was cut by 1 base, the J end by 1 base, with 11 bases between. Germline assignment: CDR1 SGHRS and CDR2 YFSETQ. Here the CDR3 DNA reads TGCGCCAGCAGCTTGAGGTCCAGCGCCCAAGAGACCCAGTACTTC. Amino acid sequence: CASSLRSSAQETQYF.

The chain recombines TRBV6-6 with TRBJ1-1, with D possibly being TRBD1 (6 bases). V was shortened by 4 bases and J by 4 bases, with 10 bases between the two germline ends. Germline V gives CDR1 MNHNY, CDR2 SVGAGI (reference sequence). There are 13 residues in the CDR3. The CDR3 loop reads CASSLGGSTEAFF. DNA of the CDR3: TGTGCCAGCAGTTTAGGGGGTTCCACTGAAGCTTTCTTT.

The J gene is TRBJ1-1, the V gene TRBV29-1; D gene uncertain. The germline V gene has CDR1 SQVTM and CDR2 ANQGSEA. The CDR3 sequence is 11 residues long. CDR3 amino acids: CCCVGNTEAFF. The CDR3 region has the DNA TGCTGCTGTGTCGGGAACACTGAAGCTTTCTTT.

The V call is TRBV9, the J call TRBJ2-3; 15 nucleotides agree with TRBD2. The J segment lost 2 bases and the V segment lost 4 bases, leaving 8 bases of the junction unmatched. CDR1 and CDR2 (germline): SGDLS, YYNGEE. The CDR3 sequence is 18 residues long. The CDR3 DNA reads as TGTGCCAGCAGCCCGGGACTAGCGGGGGGACCTTACACAGATACGCAGTATTTT. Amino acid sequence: CASSPGLAGGPYTDTQYF.

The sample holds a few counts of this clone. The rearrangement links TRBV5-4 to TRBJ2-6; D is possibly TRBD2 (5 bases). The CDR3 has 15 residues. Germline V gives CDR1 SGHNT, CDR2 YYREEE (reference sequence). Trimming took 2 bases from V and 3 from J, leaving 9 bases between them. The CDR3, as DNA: TGTGCCAGCAGCTTCGGGGTTGGTGGGGCCAACGTCCTGACTTTC. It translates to CASSFGVGGANVLTF.

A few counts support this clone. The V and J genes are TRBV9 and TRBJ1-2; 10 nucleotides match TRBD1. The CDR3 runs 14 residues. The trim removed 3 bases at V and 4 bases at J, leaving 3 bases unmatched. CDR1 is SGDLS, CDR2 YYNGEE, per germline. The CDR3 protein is CASSATGGPYGYTF. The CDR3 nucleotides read TGTGCCAGCAGCGCGACAGGGGGCCCCTATGGCTACACCTTC.

For the CDR3, the DNA is TGTGCCAGCAGCTTGTTCCGACAGGGGGCGCCCGGATATGGCTACACCTTC. Its protein is CASSLFRQGAPGYGYTF. The chain has TRBV5-6 and TRBJ1-2; 10 bases match TRBD1. The CDR3 is 17 residues long. V lost 1 base to trimming and J lost 5 bases; unmatched junction nucleotides: 11. Germline CDR1 is SGHDT and CDR2 is YYEEEE.

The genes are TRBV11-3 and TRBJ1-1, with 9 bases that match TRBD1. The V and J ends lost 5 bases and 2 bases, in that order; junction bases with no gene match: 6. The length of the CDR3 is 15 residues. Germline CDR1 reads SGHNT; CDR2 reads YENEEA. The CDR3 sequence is CASSESGQGNTEAFF. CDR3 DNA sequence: TGTGCCAGCAGCGAATCGGGACAGGGCAACACTGAAGCTTTCTTT.

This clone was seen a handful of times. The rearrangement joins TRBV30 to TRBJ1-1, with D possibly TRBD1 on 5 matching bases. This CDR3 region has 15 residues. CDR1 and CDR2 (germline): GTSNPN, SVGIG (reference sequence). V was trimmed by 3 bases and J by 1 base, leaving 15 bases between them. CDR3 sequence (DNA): TGTGCCTGGAGCGCGGGGGAGGGTCGGAACACTGAAGCTTTCTTT. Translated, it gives CAWSAGEGRNTEAFF.

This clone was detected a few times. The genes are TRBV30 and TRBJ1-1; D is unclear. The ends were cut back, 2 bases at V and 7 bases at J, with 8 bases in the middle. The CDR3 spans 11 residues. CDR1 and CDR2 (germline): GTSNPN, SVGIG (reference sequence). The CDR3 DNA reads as TGTGCCTGGAGTACCGTACTTGAAGCTTTCTTT. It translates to CAWSTVLEAFF.

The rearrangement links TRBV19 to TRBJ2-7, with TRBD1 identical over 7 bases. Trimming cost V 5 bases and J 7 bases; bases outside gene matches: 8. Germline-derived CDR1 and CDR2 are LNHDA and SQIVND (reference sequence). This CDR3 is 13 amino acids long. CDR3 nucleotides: TGTGCCAGTAGTGGCGACAGGGAGAGGGAGCAGTACTTC. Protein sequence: CASSGDREREQYF. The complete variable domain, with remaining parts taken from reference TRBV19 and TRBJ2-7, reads DGGITQSPKYLFRKEGQNVTLSCEQNLNHDAMYWYRQDPGQGLRLIYYSQIVNDFQKGDIAEGYSVSREKKESFPLTVTSAQKNPTAFYLCASSGDREREQYFGPGTRLTVT.

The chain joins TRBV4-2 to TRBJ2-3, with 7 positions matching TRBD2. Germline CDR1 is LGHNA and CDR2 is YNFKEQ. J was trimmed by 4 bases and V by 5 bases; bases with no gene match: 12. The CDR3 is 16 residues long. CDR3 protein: CASSARLLGRADTQYF. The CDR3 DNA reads TGTGCCAGCAGCGCGAGACTCCTGGGGAGGGCAGATACGCAGTATTTT.

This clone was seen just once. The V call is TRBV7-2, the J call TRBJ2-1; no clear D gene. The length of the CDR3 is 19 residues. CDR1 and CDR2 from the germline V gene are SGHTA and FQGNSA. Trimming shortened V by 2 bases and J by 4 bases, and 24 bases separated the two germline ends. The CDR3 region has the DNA TGTGCCAGCAGCTTATCCGGGTATAAGGTCATTAAAAATTACAATGAGCAGTTCTTC. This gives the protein CASSLSGYKVIKNYNEQFF. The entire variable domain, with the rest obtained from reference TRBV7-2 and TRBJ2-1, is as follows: GAGVSQSPSNKVTEKGKDVELRCDPISGHTALYWYRQSLGQGLEFLIYFQGNSAPDKSGLPSDRFSAERTGGSVSTLTIQRTQQEDSAVYLCASSLSGYKVIKNYNEQFFGPGTRLTVL.

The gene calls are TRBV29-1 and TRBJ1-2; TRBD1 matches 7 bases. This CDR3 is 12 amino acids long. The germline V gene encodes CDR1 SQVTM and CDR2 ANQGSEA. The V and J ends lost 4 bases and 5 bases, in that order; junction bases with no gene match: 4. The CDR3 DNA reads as TGCAGCGTTGTCGGGACAGCGTATGGCTACACCTTC. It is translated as CSVVGTAYGYTF.

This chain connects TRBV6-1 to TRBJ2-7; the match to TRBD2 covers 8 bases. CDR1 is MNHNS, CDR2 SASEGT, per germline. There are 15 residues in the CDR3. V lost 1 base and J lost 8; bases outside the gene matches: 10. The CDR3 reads CASSEEAGAMSKQYF. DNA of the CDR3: TGTGCCAGCAGTGAAGAAGCGGGGGCCATGAGCAAGCAGTACTTC.

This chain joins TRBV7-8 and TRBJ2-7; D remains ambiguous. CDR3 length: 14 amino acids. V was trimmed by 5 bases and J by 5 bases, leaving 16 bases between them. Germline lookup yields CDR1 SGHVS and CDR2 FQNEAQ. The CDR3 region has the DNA TGTGCCAGCAGCATCTCCGTTCTACCCCACGAGCAGTACTTC. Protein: CASSISVLPHEQYF.

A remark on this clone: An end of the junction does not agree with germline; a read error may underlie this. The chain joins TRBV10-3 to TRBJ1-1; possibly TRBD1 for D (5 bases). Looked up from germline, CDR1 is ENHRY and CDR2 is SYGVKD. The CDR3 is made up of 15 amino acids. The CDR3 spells CASSESGGREGEAFF. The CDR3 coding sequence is TGTGCCAGCAGTGAAAGTGGGGGACGGGAAGGTGAAGCTTTCTTT.

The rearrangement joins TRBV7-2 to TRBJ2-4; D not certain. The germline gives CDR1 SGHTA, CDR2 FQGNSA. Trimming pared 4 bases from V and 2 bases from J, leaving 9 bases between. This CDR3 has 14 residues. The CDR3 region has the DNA TGTGCCAGCAGCTCCCCGCCGACCAAAAACATTCAGTACTTC. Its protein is CASSSPPTKNIQYF. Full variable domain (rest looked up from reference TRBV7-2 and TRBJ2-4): GAGVSQSPSNKVTEKGKDVELRCDPISGHTALYWYRQSLGQGLEFLIYFQGNSAPDKSGLPSDRFSAERTGGSVSTLTIQRTQQEDSAVYLCASSSPPTKNIQYFGAGTRLSVL.